This T cell receptor beta chain derives from a study of T cell responses to AZD1222 COVID-19 vaccine. CDR3 size: 13 residues. From germline, CDR1 is MRHNA and CDR2 SNTAGT. Trimming removed 4 bases from V and 7 bases from J, with 11 bases in between. Study-level results: Increased Spike-specific TCR breadth and depth were observed after two AZD1222 doses. Baseline antibody screening turned up just a handful of seropositive AZD1222 recipients. Donors were chiefly white British, with a greater number of females, and clonal diversity was perhaps underestimated. The study reported that nearly half of spike-specific TCRs target unmutated variant regions.

Notes on this clone: What it recognizes is unknown.

Sequenced by immunoSEQ multiplex PCR; TCRdb stores in-frame clones only, minus some. The sample contains 98,000 or so clones, around 84% of which appear only once. The receptor's source is an adult in good health. The material sequenced was peripheral blood, taken on day 0 of AZD1222 vaccination. The chain uses TRBV6-4 and TRBJ1-5, with D hard to call. The CDR3, as DNA: TGTGCCAGCAGTGCCCAATTTGGGCAGCCCCAGCATTTT. Translated: CASSAQFGQPQHF.